This TCR beta chain was documented in a study of cytomegalovirus exposure and HLA in healthy donors. Method: immunoSEQ multiplex PCR; TCRdb's copy keeps in-frame clones and lacks some. The sample lists fewer than 200,000 clones, roughly 90% occurring once. Per the germline V gene, CDR1 is MNHEY and CDR2 is SMNVEV (reference sequence). This CDR3 spans 13 amino acids. V lost 3 bases and J 1 base, leaving 4 bases between the germline ends. The clonotype comes from a man younger than 35 in good health and CMV-seropositive. The specimen was PBMCs. This sequence joins TRBV27 and TRBJ2-1; D is ambiguous. DNA of the CDR3: TGTGCCAGCAGTTTCAGTTCCTACAATGAGCAGTTCTTC. Translated, it gives CASSFSSYNEQFF.